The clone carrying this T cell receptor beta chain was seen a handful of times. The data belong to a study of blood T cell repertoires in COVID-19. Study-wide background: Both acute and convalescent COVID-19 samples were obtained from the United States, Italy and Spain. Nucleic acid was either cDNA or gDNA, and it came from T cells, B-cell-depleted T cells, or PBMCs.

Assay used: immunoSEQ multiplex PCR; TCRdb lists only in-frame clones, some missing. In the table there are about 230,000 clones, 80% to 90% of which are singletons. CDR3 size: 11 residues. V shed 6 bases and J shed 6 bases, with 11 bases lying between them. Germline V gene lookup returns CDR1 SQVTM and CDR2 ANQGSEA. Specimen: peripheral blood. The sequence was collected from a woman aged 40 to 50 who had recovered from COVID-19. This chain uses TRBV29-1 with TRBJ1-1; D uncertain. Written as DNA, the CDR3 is TGCAGCGTGAACGGAGTGGCTGAAGCTTTCTTT. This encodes CSVNGVAEAFF.